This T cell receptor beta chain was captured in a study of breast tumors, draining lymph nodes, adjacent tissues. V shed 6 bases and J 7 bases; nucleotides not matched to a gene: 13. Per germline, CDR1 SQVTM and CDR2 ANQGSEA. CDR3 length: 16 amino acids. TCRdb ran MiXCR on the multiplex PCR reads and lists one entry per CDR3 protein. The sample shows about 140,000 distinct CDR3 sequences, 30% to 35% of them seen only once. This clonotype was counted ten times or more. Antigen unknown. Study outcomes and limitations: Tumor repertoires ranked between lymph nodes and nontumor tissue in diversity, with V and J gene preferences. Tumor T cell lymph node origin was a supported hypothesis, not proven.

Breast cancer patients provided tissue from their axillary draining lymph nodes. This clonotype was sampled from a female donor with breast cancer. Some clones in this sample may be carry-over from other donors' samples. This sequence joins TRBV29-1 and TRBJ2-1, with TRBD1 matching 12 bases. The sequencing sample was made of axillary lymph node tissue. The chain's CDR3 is CSVHGRGQGAPNEQFF. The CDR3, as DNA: TGCAGCGTACACGGCCGGGGACAGGGGGCTCCAAATGAGCAGTTCTTC.